The present entry profiles one T cell receptor (beta chain) with its context. Its antigen is unknown. Base qualities were left out, and no much larger clone turns up one base away. The data derive from a study of PD-1 and CTLA-4 blockade in melanoma (dated by TCRdb to the early 2020s). Regarding the complete study: The study compared how PD-1 blockade and CTLA-4 blockade affected the melanoma-reactive CD8 T cell response in patients with melanoma.

CDR1 and CDR2 (LGHDT, YNNKEL) derive from the germline V gene (reference sequence). There are 15 amino acids in the CDR3, from cysteine to phenylalanine inclusive. The only DNA kept is the CDR3, 45 bases in frame from the first base. V loses 1 base of germline sequence and J loses 4 bases, and the interval between the two ends is 13 bases. Library preparation was by the immunoSEQ multiplex PCR assay. As stored in TCRdb, this immuneACCESS dataset retains in-frame rearrangements with V and J assigned. A fraction of the clones does not appear; measured against another copy, unresolved V genes explain less than half of the discrepancy, and the remainder lacks a known reason. Across this sample there are about 30,000 clones, with 88% seen only once. The biggest ten clones account for almost 6.5% of the sample.

This clonotype was sampled from a human donor with melanoma. The V and J genes are TRBV3-1 (or the pseudogene TRBV3-2) and TRBJ1-1; D gene: possibly TRBD1, on 6 matching bases. This material consisted of CD8+ T cells from peripheral blood, taken from a patient given anti-PD-1 treatment. At the DNA level, the sequence is TGTGCCAGCAGCCAAGGACCATCAGGGGCCACTGAAGCTTTCTTT. The encoded protein is CASSQGPSGATEAFF.